The T cell receptor (beta chain) described here comes from a study of T cells in narcolepsy. Findings of the study overall: Blood of same and different patients, but not healthy controls, reportedly held recurring autoreactive clonotypes.

The length of the CDR3 is 17 residues. Per the germline V gene, CDR1 is MGHRA and CDR2 is YSYEKL. V shed 4 bases and J shed 2 bases, with 15 bases lying between them. Method: immunoSEQ multiplex PCR; TCRdb's copy keeps in-frame clones and lacks some. The sample records more than 30,000 clones, under 85% being singletons. As to this clone: The antigen remains undetermined.

The chain couples TRBV4-1 to TRBJ2-6; the D gene could be TRBD1 or TRBD2 (5 bases each). Material for sequencing was CD45RA- memory CD4+ T cells from PBMCs. The TCR comes from a human donor with narcolepsy. CDR3: CASSLGTAVPGANVLTF. CDR3 DNA: TGCGCCAGCAGCCTCGGGACCGCAGTGCCTGGGGCCAACGTCCTGACTTTC.